Each of the 2 T cell receptor beta chains below was sequenced from the same sample in a study of cytomegalovirus exposure and HLA in healthy donors. Vbeta (60) and Jbeta (13) primers were used in the PCR. The assay was immunoSEQ multiplex PCR, and TCRdb's table has in-frame clones only and misses some. Here the sample spans some 180,000 clones, roughly two thirds being singletons. Sample: PBMCs. The receptors originated from a young woman in good health and CMV-seropositive.

The J gene is TRBJ2-3, the V gene TRBV19; 7 bases line up with TRBD2. Germline values: CDR1 LNHDA, CDR2 SQIVND (reference sequence). This CDR3 region has 15 residues. The V and J ends lost 1 base and 1 base, in that order; junction bases with no gene match: 2. The DNA for the CDR3 is TGTGCCAGTAGTATAGGCGCGGGGGGCACAGATACGCAGTATTTT. This gives the protein CASSIGAGGTDTQYF.

The genes are TRBV30 and TRBJ1-2; D is perhaps TRBD1 (6 bases). Per the germline V gene, CDR1 is GTSNPN and CDR2 is SVGIG (reference sequence). Trimming shortened V by 1 base and J by 7 bases, and 16 bases separated the two germline ends. CDR3 length equals 14 residues. CDR3 sequence (DNA): TGTGCCTGGAGTGAGTTCTGGGAGACAGGTGGCTACACCTTC. Translated: CAWSEFWETGGYTF.